This T cell receptor beta chain was identified in a study of Ad26.COV2.S vaccination and SARS-CoV-2 variants. Assay used: immunoSEQ multiplex PCR; TCRdb lists only in-frame clones, some missing. Of about 480,000 clones listed, 70% to 90% are singletons. Noted treatment: around 19 received Ad26.COV2.S at low or high dose, single or two shots; 5 received placebo; per-sample allocation not given. Collection of the samples took place on day 63 after the first injection of vaccine or placebo. It was an adult aged 18-55 years in Boston who was the donor. The germline V gene encodes CDR1 LGHDT and CDR2 YNNKEL (reference sequence). The CDR3 totals 16 residues. With 1 base clipped from V and 6 bases from J, the junction kept 7 bases outside the gene matches.

Sequences were derived from peripheral blood, sampled in a trial of Ad26.COV2.S vaccine versus placebo. The chain is built from TRBV3-1 (or the pseudogene TRBV3-2) and TRBJ2-1, with TRBD2 matching over 9 bases. This clonotype originated in a person aged 18-65 years who received the Ad26.COV2.S COVID-19 vaccine or a placebo. CDR3 sequence: CASSQGVAGGTNEQFF. The CDR3 DNA is TGTGCCAGCAGCCAAGGGGTTGCGGGAGGGACCAATGAGCAGTTCTTC.